The following is a TCR beta chain sequence with its context. In the original processing: It was from reference gene primer amplification that nucleated cell counts were estimated. Repertoires were generated with immunoSEQ multiplex PCR, while TCRdb's copy carries only in-frame clones and drops some. That table is the source of V, J and clone size, and D and trimming were worked out from the DNA. The table lists about 84,000 clones, approximately 86% of them singletons. This sample was included in a study of blood T cell repertoires in COVID-19. Background on the study: Sites across the United States, Italy and Spain contributed samples from acute and convalescent COVID-19.

The CDR3 sequence is 15 residues long. From germline, CDR1 is LNHDA and CDR2 SQIVND (reference sequence). The V gene end was trimmed by 2 bases and the J gene end by 4 bases; junction bases not matched to a gene: 7. The sequenced sample was peripheral blood. The receptor comes from a man older than 75 with active or convalescent COVID-19. This chain joins TRBV19 and TRBJ2-7; 8 bases map to TRBD1. The CDR3 sequence is CASSIKPGQVYEQYF. The DNA of the CDR3 is TGTGCCAGTAGTATAAAACCGGGACAGGTTTACGAGCAGTACTTC.